This T cell receptor beta chain was obtained from a study of PD-1 blockade in classical Hodgkin lymphoma. Study results and caveats: While CD8+ TCR diversity did not rise significantly by C4D1, CD4+ TCR diversity did.

Turning to this clone: Its antigen is unknown.

Time point in this sample: cycle 4 day 1 (C4D1), after more than five weeks of nivolumab. All patients experienced relapse after autologous stem cell transplantation, and brentuximab vedotin exposure was variable. The CDR3 spans 13 residues. Deletions cut 0 bases from V and 6 bases from J, with 8 bases between. Germline CDR1 and CDR2: SEHNR and FQNEAQ (reference sequence). Profiled with immunoSEQ multiplex PCR; TCRdb holds only in-frame clones, not every one. The sample consists of over 80,000 clones, about three quarters of them appearing once. The source of this sequence is a human donor with classical Hodgkin lymphoma. This chain uses TRBV7-9 with TRBJ1-1, with D perhaps matching TRBD1 (5 bases). The sequenced sample was peripheral blood mononuclear cells (PBMCs), obtained before the fourth cycle of nivolumab. The CDR3 reads CASSLAGVSEAFF. DNA of the CDR3: TGTGCCAGCAGCTTAGCAGGGGTGTCTGAAGCTTTCTTT.